These 4 T cell receptor beta chains were sequenced from one sample in a study of spatial heterogeneity in lung cancer. General observations from the study: How many expanded intratumoral alpha and beta TCRs were present tracked the tumor mutation count, which was a count of nonsynonymous mutations.

No cognate antigen is known for these TCRs. Time point described: sample taken at primary tumor resection. A single record per CDR3 protein comes from TCRdb applying MiXCR to the 5' RACE reads. The table lists some 6,000 distinct CDR3 sequences, less than 15% of them singletons. The source material was lung tumor tissue, sampled at surgery. These receptors were collected from a male donor with early-stage non-small cell lung cancer.

This clonotype was seen ten or more times. Little can be read into the size of this beta chain, an off-target read in a library designed for alpha chains. The V gene is TRBV5-1, the J gene TRBJ2-5, with D hard to call. Per the germline V gene, CDR1 is SGHRS and CDR2 is YFSETQ. V lost 4 bases, J lost 0 bases, and 7 bases lay in between. The CDR3 has 13 residues. CDR3 loop: CASSRQDQETQYF. CDR3 nucleotides: TGCGCCAGCAGCAGGCAGGACCAAGAGACCCAGTACTTC.

By share of the sample, this clonotype is medium-sized. Since the library was made to target alpha chains, this beta chain is a stray read and its abundance is not meaningful. The V gene is TRBV27, the J gene TRBJ2-5; a weak D match, TRBD1 (6 bases). Trimming pared 0 bases from V and 2 bases from J, leaving 16 bases between. Germline V gene data show CDR1 as MNHEY and CDR2 as SMNVEV (reference sequence). This CDR3 is 17 amino acids long. This CDR3 is CASSLSIGGEEQETQYF. The CDR3 region has the DNA TGTGCCAGCAGTTTATCTATTGGGGGCGAGGAACAAGAGACCCAGTACTTC.

Relative to its sample, this clonotype is medium-sized. Being off target in a library aimed at alpha chains, this beta chain has a size of little meaning. The gene calls are TRBV7-9 and TRBJ2-7; no reliable D call. The CDR3 spans 13 residues. Per the germline V gene, CDR1 is SEHNR and CDR2 is FQNEAQ (reference sequence). The V end lost 1 base, the J end lost 5 bases, and 9 bases lay between the germline ends. The CDR3 loop reads CASSLVSSDEQYF. The CDR3 coding sequence is TGTGCCAGCAGCTTAGTGTCCAGCGACGAGCAGTACTTC.

This clonotype was detected a few times. This beta chain is a stray read from a library made for alpha chains; its abundance is not meaningful. This chain links TRBV27 with TRBJ1-3; D is uncertain. Deletions cut 2 bases from V and 4 bases from J, with 9 bases between. There are 14 residues in the CDR3. CDR1 is MNHEY and CDR2 is SMNVEV in the germline V gene (reference sequence). CDR3 sequence reads: CASSLTGVGNTIYF. The CDR3 nucleotides read TGTGCCAGCAGTTTAACCGGGGTCGGAAACACCATATATTTT.